In this sample, the clone carrying this TCR beta chain turned up a few times. The V gene's germline CDR1 is ENHRY and CDR2 SYGVKD. The CDR3 is made up of 15 amino acids. With V trimmed by 0 bases and J by 3 bases, 4 bases remained unmatched. These data originate in a study of blood T cell repertoires in COVID-19. Study overall: Acute-phase and convalescent COVID-19 samples originated in the United States, Italy and Spain.

Some clones are missing from TCRdb's copy, which holds only in-frame ones; the method was immunoSEQ multiplex PCR. Of about 210,000 clones listed, 70% to 90% are singletons. The gene calls are TRBV10-3 and TRBJ2-5; 7 bases are shared with TRBD1. Sequencing was carried out using peripheral blood. This clonotype was sampled from a woman between 35 and 50 years old with acute or convalescent COVID-19. CDR3 sequence (DNA): TGTGCCATCAGTGAGTCGACAGGGAGCAAAGAGACCCAGTACTTC. Its translation: CAISESTGSKETQYF.